This T cell receptor beta chain was identified during a study of blood T cell repertoires in COVID-19. Germline V gene lookup returns CDR1 SEHNR and CDR2 FQNEAQ (reference sequence). The V gene end was trimmed by 5 bases and the J gene end by 4 bases; junction bases not matched to a gene: 6. The CDR3 sequence is 14 residues long. This clone was seen a few times. Generated by immunoSEQ multiplex PCR, the TCRdb table keeps only in-frame clones and is missing some. The sample includes around 280,000 clones, 86% of them seen just once. This receptor was obtained from a woman aged 30 to 39 who had recovered from COVID-19. The J gene is TRBJ2-5, the V gene TRBV7-9, with 8 bases lining up with TRBD1. What was sequenced was peripheral blood. The CDR3, as DNA: TGTGCCAGCAGCCGACAGGGGTTGCGAGAGACCCAGTACTTC. Translating gives CASSRQGLRETQYF.